Listed below are T cell receptor beta chains from one sample, sequenced in a study of technical replicates of blood from several donors. TCRdb's copy holds only in-frame clones and misses some; the assay was immunoSEQ multiplex PCR. Of under 100,000 clones in the sample, 65% to 90% were seen once. Sequenced material: PBMCs. These receptors came from a human donor in good health. Some clones in this sample may be carry-over from other donors' samples. Both conserved end residues are part of each CDR3. A D gene is named only where the DNA matches it firmly.

j_gene | v_gene | len | d_gene | CDR3nt | CDR3aa
TRBJ1-2 | TRBV7-8 | 16 | TRBD1 | TGTGCCAGCAGCGCTGAACGGGACAGGGGCTTCTATGGCTACACCTTC | CASSAERDRGFYGYTF
TRBJ1-4 | TRBV6-1 | 14 | NA | TGTGCCAGCAGCAGGGGCTCAGCTAATGAAAAACTGTTTTTT | CASSRGSANEKLFF
TRBJ2-7 | TRBV18 | 14 | NA | TGTGCCAGCTCACCACCGGCAGGGAGGAACGAGCAGTACTTC | CASSPPAGRNEQYF
TRBJ1-2 | TRBV7-2 | 12 | TRBD1 | TGTGCCAGCAGCTCGACAGGGACCAAACTTAACTTC | CASSSTGTKLNF
TRBJ2-4 | TRBV4-2 | 18 | TRBD2 | TGTGCCAGCAGCCAGACTAGCGGGGGGTATTTAGCCAAAAACATTCAGTACTTC | CASSQTSGGYLAKNIQYF
TRBJ2-5 | TRBV4-1 | 14 | TRBD2 | TGCGCCAGCGGGGGGACTAGCGGGACCAAGACCCAGTACTTC | CASGGTSGTKTQYF
TRBJ2-6 | TRBV19 | 17 | NA | TGTGCCAGTAGTATCGGGGTTCTGTTCTCTGGGGCCAACGTCCTGACTTTC | CASSIGVLFSGANVLTF
TRBJ2-7 | TRBV29-1 | 10 | NA | TGCAGCGTTCGACGGGACGAGCAGTACTTC | CSVRRDEQYF
TRBJ1-1 | TRBV23-1 | 13 | NA | TGCGCCAGCAGTCAATGGCCAGGGGAGGAAGCTTTCTTT | CASSQWPGEEAFF
TRBJ2-7 | TRBV6-1 | 16 | NA | TGTGCCAGCAGTGAAATGATGGGAGGGGGGGCCTACGAGCAGTACTTC | CASSEMMGGGAYEQYF
TRBJ2-7 | TRBV10-3 | 13 | NA | TGTGCCATCAGTGAGACGTCGGGGTACGAGCAGTACTTC | CAISETSGYEQYF
TRBJ2-7 | TRBV9 | 16 | TRBD2 | TGTGCCAGCAGCGTAAATGAGGCGGGAGGGCCGCACGAGCAGTACTTC | CASSVNEAGGPHEQYF